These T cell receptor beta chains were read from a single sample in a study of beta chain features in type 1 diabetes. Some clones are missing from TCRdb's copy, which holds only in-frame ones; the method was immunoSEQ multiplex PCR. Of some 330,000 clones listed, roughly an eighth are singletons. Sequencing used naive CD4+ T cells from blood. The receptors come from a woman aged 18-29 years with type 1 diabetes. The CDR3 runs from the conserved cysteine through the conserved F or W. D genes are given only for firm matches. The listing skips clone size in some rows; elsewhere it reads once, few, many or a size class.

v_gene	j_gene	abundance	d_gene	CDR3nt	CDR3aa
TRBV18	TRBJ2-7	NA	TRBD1	TGTGCCAGCTCACCAGGGACAGGCTCCTACGAGCAGTACTTC	CASSPGTGSYEQYF
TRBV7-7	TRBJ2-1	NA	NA	TGTGCTAGCAGCTTAACAGGGTCTGGTGAGCAGTTCTTC	CASSLTGSGEQFF
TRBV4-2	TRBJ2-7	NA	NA	TGTGCCAGCAGCTTGGCCTGGTACGAGCAGTACTTC	CASSLAWYEQYF
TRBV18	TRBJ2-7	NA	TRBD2	TGTGCCAGCTCACCGGGAGGGGAATCCTACGAGCAGTACTTC	CASSPGGESYEQYF
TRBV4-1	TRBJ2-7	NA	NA	TGCGCCAGCAGCCACAGCCCGGACAGAAGAACATACGAGCAGTACTTC	CASSHSPDRRTYEQYF
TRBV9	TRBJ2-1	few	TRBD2	TGTGCCAGCAGCGTAGGGAGCGGGGGCTACAATGAGCAGTTCTTC	CASSVGSGGYNEQFF
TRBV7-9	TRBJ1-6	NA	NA	TGTGCCAGCGGTCTCGGTAATTCACCCCTCCACTTT	CASGLGNSPLHF
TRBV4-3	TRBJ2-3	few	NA	TGCGCCAGCAGCCTAGGACCGGGACACCCCAAAGGCACAGATACGCAGTATTTT	CASSLGPGHPKGTDTQYF
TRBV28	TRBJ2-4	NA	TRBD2	TGTGCCAGCAGTTCGACTAGCGGGAGAACCAAAAACATTCAGTACTTC	CASSSTSGRTKNIQYF
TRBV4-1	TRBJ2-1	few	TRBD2	TGCGCCAGCAGCCAAGTAGGACTAGCGGGATTCACTAGCTCCTACAATGAGCAGTTCTTC	CASSQVGLAGFTSSYNEQFF
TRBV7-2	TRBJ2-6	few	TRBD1	TGTGCCAGCAGCTTAGCCCCAGGGGGTAACGTCCTGACTTTC	CASSLAPGGNVLTF
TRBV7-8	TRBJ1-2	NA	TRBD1	TGTGCCAGCAGCTCTCGGACAGGGAGGGATGGCTACACCTTC	CASSSRTGRDGYTF
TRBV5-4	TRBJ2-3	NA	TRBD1	TGTGCCAGCAGCTTGGGACAGGGGGCAGATACGCAGTATTTT	CASSLGQGADTQYF
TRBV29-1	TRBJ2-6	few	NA	TGCAGCGTACAGGGTCGGACTGGGGCCAACGTCCTGACTTTC	CSVQGRTGANVLTF
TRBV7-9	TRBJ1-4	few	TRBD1	TGTGCCAGCGGGCCCGGGACAGTGGATGAAAAACTGTTTTTT	CASGPGTVDEKLFF
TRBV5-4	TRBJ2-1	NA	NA	TGTGCCAGCACCACCGAGGGGGGGGCGTACAATGAGCAGTTCTTC	CASTTEGGAYNEQFF
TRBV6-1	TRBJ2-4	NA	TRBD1	TGTGCCAGCAGGGCCGACCGGGACAGTAACATTCAGTACTTC	CASRADRDSNIQYF
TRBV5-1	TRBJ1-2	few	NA	TGCGCCAGCAAGGCAACAGCAACGTATGGCTACACCTTC	CASKATATYGYTF
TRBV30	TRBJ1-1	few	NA	TGTGCCTGGAGTGCGGACTGGGGATCTGCTTTCTTT	CAWSADWGSAFF
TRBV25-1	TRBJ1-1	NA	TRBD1	TGTGCCAGCAGTGTAGGGGACAGGGACACTGAAGCTTTCTTT	CASSVGDRDTEAFF
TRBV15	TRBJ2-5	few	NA	TGTGCCACCAGCAGAGATGGACCAGGGCGGGAGACCCAGTACTTC	CATSRDGPGRETQYF
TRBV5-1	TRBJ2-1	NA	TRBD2	TGCGCCAGCAGCTTGGGGCCAGCGGGGGGGACCTACAATGAGCAGTTCTTC	CASSLGPAGGTYNEQFF
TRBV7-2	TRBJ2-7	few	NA	TGTGCCAGCAGCTCCCCCCTGTTGTCCCCCTACGAGCAGTACTTC	CASSSPLLSPYEQYF
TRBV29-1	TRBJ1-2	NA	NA	TGCAGCGTTGCGGCGGCTAACTATGGCTACACCTTC	CSVAAANYGYTF
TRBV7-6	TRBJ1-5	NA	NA	TGTGCCAGCAGCTCAACCGGGGGGAGGCCTCAGCCCCAGCATTTT	CASSSTGGRPQPQHF
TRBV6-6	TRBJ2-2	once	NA	TGTGCCAGCAACGGACAGAACACCGGGGAGCTGTTTTTT	CASNGQNTGELFF
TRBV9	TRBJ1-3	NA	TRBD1	TGTGCCAGCAGCGTTGGACAGGGGAGTCCTGGAAACACCATATATTTT	CASSVGQGSPGNTIYF
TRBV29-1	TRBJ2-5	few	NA	TGCAGCGTTGACCCCCCGGGTAGAGAGACCCAGTACTTC	CSVDPPGRETQYF
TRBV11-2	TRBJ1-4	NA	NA	TGTGCCAGCAGCTCCGTAGACAGACAAAAACTGTTTTTT	CASSSVDRQKLFF
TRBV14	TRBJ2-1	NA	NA	TGTGCCAGCAGCCGGGGGCAAGGGCGTGAGCAGTTCTTC	CASSRGQGREQFF
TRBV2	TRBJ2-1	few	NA	TGTGCCAGAAAATCGGAGGGCCATGAGCAGTTCTTC	CARKSEGHEQFF
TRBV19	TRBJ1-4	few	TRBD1	TGTGCCAGTTCTCCTACCGGGACAGGTGAAAAACTGTTTTTT	CASSPTGTGEKLFF
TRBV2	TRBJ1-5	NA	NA	TGTGCCAGCAGTGAAGGAGAGAATCAGCCCCAGCATTTT	CASSEGENQPQHF
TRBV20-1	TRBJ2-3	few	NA	TGCAGTGCCCCAGGGGTGGATACGCAGTATTTT	CSAPGVDTQYF
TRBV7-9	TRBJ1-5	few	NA	TGTGCCAGCAGCCCCGGGGGTAATCAGCCCCAGCATTTT	CASSPGGNQPQHF
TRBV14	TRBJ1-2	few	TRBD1	TGTGCCAGCAGCCAAGGCACAGGGGGATGGAACTATGGCTACACCTTC	CASSQGTGGWNYGYTF
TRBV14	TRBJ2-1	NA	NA	TGTGCCAGCAGCCAAGTGCGGGAGCAGTTCTTC	CASSQVREQFF
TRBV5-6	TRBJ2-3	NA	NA	TGTGCCAGCAGCTTGTTGGAGTTCCCCCCCACAGATACGCAGTATTTT	CASSLLEFPPTDTQYF
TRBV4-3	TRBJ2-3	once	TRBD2	TGCGCCAGCAGCCAAGGGACTAGCGGGAGGTCGGATACGCAGTATTTT	CASSQGTSGRSDTQYF
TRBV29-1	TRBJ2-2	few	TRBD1	TGCAGCGCCGACAGGGCAAACGGGGAGCTGTTTTTT	CSADRANGELFF
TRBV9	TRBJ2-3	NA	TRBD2	TGTGCCAGCAGCGTAGCTCCCCTCCAGCGGGAGTTGTCGTATACGCAGTATTTT	CASSVAPLQRELSYTQYF
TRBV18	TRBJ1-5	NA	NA	TGTGCCAGCTCACCCGGGGGGGGGAGTGCTCAGCCCCAGCATTTT	CASSPGGGSAQPQHF
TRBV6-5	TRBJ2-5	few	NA	TGTGCCACCGCGACCGGGGGACAAGAGACCCAGTACTTC	CATATGGQETQYF
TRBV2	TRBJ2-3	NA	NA	TGTGCCGCCGGGGATACGCAGTATTTT	CAAGDTQYF
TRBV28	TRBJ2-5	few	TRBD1	TGTGCCAGCTCGGCAGGGGGCCTACAAGAGACCCAGTACTTC	CASSAGGLQETQYF
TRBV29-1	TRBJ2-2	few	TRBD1	TGCAGCGGGGGACTGAGACAGGGGACGGACACCGGGGAGCTGTTTTTT	CSGGLRQGTDTGELFF
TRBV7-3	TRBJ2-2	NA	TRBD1	TGTGCCAGCAGCCCGTCCGGGACAGGCAACACCGGGGAGCTGTTTTTT	CASSPSGTGNTGELFF
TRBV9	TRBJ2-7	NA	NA	TGTGCCAGCAGCGTAGGGACTACCGCCCTCGAGCAGTACTTC	CASSVGTTALEQYF
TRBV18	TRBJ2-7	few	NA	TGTGCCAGCTCACCACCGTACGGTGCGTACGAGCAGTACTTC	CASSPPYGAYEQYF
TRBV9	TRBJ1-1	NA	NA	TGTGCCAGCAGCGCCCTGGGGGGATTGGGGAGGACTGAAGCTTTCTTT	CASSALGGLGRTEAFF
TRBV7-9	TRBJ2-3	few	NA	TGTGCCAGCAGCTTACTTGAGAATACGCAGTATTTT	CASSLLENTQYF
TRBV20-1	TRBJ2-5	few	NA	TGCAGTGGGGTCCGGGGTGAGACCCAGTACTTC	CSGVRGETQYF
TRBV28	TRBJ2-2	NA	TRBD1	TGTGCCAGCAGTCCCAGCGGACAGGGGGCTGACGGGGAGCTGTTTTTT	CASSPSGQGADGELFF